The 13 T cell receptor beta chains in this list originate from one sample, sequenced in a study of identical twins listed by TCRdb under 2016. The library was obtained by 5' RACE. TCRdb names Illumina HiSeq 2000 as the instrument used. TCRdb redid the processing of the public reads, applying fastp at Q25 and MiXCR, and retained in-frame beta chains. Every distinct CDR3 protein forms one entry, paired with its most common genes and DNA. A total of roughly 770,000 distinct CDR3 sequences appear in this sample, 15% to 20% of them only once. Around 13% of the sample lies in the top ten. The sample was also linked to a second study, of T cells expressing NK-cell markers.

The sample comprised PBMCs. The receptors derive from a woman aged 18-29 years in good health.

This clonotype has only a few counts. The V call is TRBV12-3 or TRBV12-4, the J call TRBJ1-1, with D perhaps TRBD1 (5 bases). V was trimmed by 7 bases and J by 1 base, leaving 16 bases between them. CDR3 length equals 15 residues. DNA for the CDR3: TGTGCCAGCACCCAGGGTGAAGGGGAGAACACTGAAGCTTTCTTT. Its protein is CASTQGEGENTEAFF.

V gene TRBV5-1 combines with J gene TRBJ2-5; tentative D call: TRBD1 (8 bases). Germline CDR1 and CDR2: SGHRS and YFSETQ. V lost 2 bases to trimming and J lost 5 bases, with 16 bases between them. This CDR3 spans 15 amino acids. CDR3 residues: CASSLRGQGGETQYF. The CDR3 DNA follows: TGCGCCAGCAGCTTACGCGGACAGGGAGGGGAGACCCAGTACTTC.

This clonotype was observed many times. The V gene is TRBV2, the J gene TRBJ1-1; D is undetermined. Deletions cut 2 bases from V and 10 bases from J, with 14 bases between. From germline, CDR1 is SNHLY and CDR2 FYNNEI. The length of the CDR3 is 13 residues. The CDR3 loop reads CASSEYVGRRAFF. The CDR3 bases are TGTGCCAGCAGTGAATATGTGGGGAGGCGAGCTTTCTTT.

The CDR3 DNA is TGCAGTGCCAGCAGACGGGACAATTCACCCCTCCACTTT. Protein product: CSASRRDNSPLHF. The V gene is TRBV20-1, the J gene TRBJ1-6, with D perhaps TRBD1 (5 bases). This CDR3 is 13 amino acids long. Germline lookup yields CDR1 DFQATT and CDR2 SNEGSKA (reference sequence). V was clipped by 6 bases and J by 7 bases, with 13 bases between them.

This clonotype has at least ten counts. As DNA, the CDR3 is TGCGCCAGCATCGGGGAGTCCCCTGGCCCAGATACGCAGTATTTT. As protein: CASIGESPGPDTQYF. The chain has TRBV5-1 and TRBJ2-3, with TRBD2 as a possible D gene (5 bases). V was pared by 6 bases and J by 4 bases, with 18 bases between. CDR3 size: 15 residues. CDR1 and CDR2 (germline): SGHRS, YFSETQ.

This clonotype came up many times. This chain connects TRBV10-3 to TRBJ2-2; tentatively, D is TRBD1 (5 bases). Per germline, CDR1 ENHRY and CDR2 SYGVKD. The CDR3 sequence is 13 residues long. V lost 7 bases and J lost 6, with 12 bases in between. The CDR3 protein is CAITVRVPGELFF. The CDR3, as DNA: TGTGCCATCACAGTCAGGGTCCCCGGGGAGCTGTTTTTT.

V is TRBV10-3 and J is TRBJ2-7; TRBD1 matches 8 bases. The CDR3 spans 14 residues. V dropped 5 bases and J dropped 1; count of bases not matched to a gene: 4. Germline V gives CDR1 ENHRY, CDR2 SYGVKD. This CDR3 is CAISSGGKSYEQYF. The CDR3 DNA reads as TGTGCCATCAGTTCAGGGGGCAAGTCCTACGAGCAGTACTTC.

This clonotype was found a few times. The rearrangement joins TRBV6-1 to TRBJ2-7; TRBD2 is a possible D gene (6 bases). This CDR3 has 13 amino acids. The germline V gene encodes CDR1 MNHNS and CDR2 SASEGT. V was clipped by 8 bases and J by 2 bases, with 13 bases between them. The CDR3 region is CASVKSGAYEQYF. The CDR3 coding sequence is TGTGCCAGCGTCAAATCGGGGGCCTACGAGCAGTACTTC.

This clonotype was seen ten or more times. The chain has TRBV4-3 and TRBJ2-7, with 9 bases matching TRBD2. The CDR3 is made up of 17 amino acids. CDR1 and CDR2 (germline): LGHNA, YSLEER. The ends lost 4 bases at V and 0 bases at J; junction bases unmatched: 10. Here the CDR3 DNA reads TGCGCCAGCAGCCGGGCACTGGCTAGCGGGATCTCCTACGAGCAGTACTTC. Amino acids: CASSRALASGISYEQYF.

J is TRBJ2-7 and V is TRBV7-9; D unresolved. This CDR3 has 15 amino acids. Trimming took 4 bases from V and 3 from J, leaving 16 bases between them. The V gene's germline CDR1 is SEHNR and CDR2 FQNEAQ (reference sequence). Here the CDR3 DNA reads TGTGCCAGCAGCTGGCCGACTGCCGGAATCTACGAGCAGTACTTC. As protein: CASSWPTAGIYEQYF.

This clonotype was detected only a few times. This rearrangement joins TRBV6-5 to TRBJ1-2; unclear D gene. Germline loops: CDR1 MNHEY, CDR2 SVGAGI. This CDR3 is 12 amino acids long. Trimming shortened V by 6 bases and J by 4 bases, and 9 bases separated the two germline ends. This chain's CDR3 is CASRGAPYGYTF. The CDR3 DNA follows: TGTGCCAGCAGGGGCGCTCCCTATGGCTACACCTTC.

As DNA, the CDR3 is TGCAGTGCTAGAGATCCCGCTCCTCGTGGCGATACGCAGTATTTT. Encoded protein: CSARDPAPRGDTQYF. J is TRBJ2-3 and V is TRBV20-1, with D hard to call. Trimming pared 0 bases from V and 6 bases from J, leaving 16 bases between. Germline assignment: CDR1 DFQATT and CDR2 SNEGSKA (reference sequence). The CDR3 spans 15 residues.

The table lists this clonotype with a few counts. The chain combines TRBV4-1 with TRBJ2-1; unclear D gene. Trimming left V 8 bases short and J 8 bases short, with 13 bases between. The germline CDR1 and CDR2 sequences are MGHRA and YSYEKL. The CDR3 contains 12 residues. The CDR3 DNA reads as TGCGCCAGCGGAACTATAACCTATGAGCAGTTCTTC. It encodes CASGTITYEQFF.